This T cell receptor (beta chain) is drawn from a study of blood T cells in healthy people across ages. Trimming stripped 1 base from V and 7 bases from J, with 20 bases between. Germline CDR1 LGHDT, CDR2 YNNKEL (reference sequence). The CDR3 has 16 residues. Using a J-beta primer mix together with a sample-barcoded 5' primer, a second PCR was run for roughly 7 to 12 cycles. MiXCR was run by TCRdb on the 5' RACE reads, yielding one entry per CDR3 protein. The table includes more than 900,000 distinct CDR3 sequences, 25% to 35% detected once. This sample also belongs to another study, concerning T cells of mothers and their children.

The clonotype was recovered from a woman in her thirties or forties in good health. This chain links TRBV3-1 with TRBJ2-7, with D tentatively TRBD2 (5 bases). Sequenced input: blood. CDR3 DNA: TGTGCCAGCAGCCAAGGGTTGGCGGGCGGCCGACGGGAGCAGTACTTC. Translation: CASSQGLAGGRREQYF.